This T cell receptor beta chain was retrieved from a study of OX40 agonist ivuxolimab in advanced cancers. Study-wide background: Ivuxolimab, which is an agonistic anti-OX40 (CD134) antibody, was administered to the patients. Intravenous ivuxolimab was administered to patients every 2 weeks at 0.01 to 10 mg/kg.

The V end lost 1 base, the J end lost 0 bases, and 14 bases lay between the germline ends. Germline V gene lookup returns CDR1 SGHRS and CDR2 YFSETQ. The CDR3 sequence is 16 residues long. Generated by immunoSEQ multiplex PCR, the TCRdb table keeps only in-frame clones and is missing some. The sample includes approximately 90,000 clones, about 89% of them seen just once. The chain has TRBV5-1 and TRBJ2-7; maybe TRBD1 (6 bases). This TCR was recovered from an adult with an advanced solid tumor such as melanoma, head and neck, liver or kidney cancer. The sequencing here drew on CD4+ or CD8+ T cells sorted from blood, taken in a trial of the OX40 agonist ivuxolimab. The CDR3, as DNA: TGCGCCAGCAGCTTGCAACCCTCAGGGGACTCCTACGAGCAGTACTTC. It is translated as CASSLQPSGDSYEQYF.